This TCR beta chain was sequenced for a study of graft-versus-host responses after intestinal transplantation. Study overall: After anti-thymocyte globulin induction, recipients took tacrolimus and steroids for 2 to 3 years. Study results and caveats: GvH clones turned up in recipient marrow; some had shown up first in ileum or blood.

Details on this clone: Antigen specificity is unknown.

TCRdb's table, derived via immunoSEQ multiplex PCR, lists solely in-frame clones and lacks some. The data show roughly 100,000 clones, approximately 93% seen once. CDR1 is PRHDT, CDR2 FYEKMQ, per germline (reference sequence). The germline V and J ends were trimmed by 5 bases and 8 bases, with 15 bases remaining between them. The CDR3 spans 14 residues. This sequence joins TRBV13 and TRBJ2-2, with a tentative D call TRBD2 (5 bases). The source of this sequence is a human donor who received an intestinal transplant. Sequencing was performed on unstimulated CD8+ T cells sorted from spleen or lymph node cells, taken before intestinal transplant. The chain's CDR3 is CASSPPVIAGELFF. In DNA, the CDR3 is TGTGCCAGCAGCCCCCCGGTGATAGCGGGGGAGCTGTTTTTT.